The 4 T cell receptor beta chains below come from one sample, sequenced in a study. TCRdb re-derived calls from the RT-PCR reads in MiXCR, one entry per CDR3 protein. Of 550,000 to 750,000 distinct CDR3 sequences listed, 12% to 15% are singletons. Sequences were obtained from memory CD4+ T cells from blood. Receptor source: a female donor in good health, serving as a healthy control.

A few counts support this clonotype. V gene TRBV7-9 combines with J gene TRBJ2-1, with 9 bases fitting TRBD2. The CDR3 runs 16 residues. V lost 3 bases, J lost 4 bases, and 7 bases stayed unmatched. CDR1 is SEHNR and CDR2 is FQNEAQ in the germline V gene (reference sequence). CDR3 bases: TGTGCCAGCAGCTTCCCCGGGGCGGGGGGGTACAATGAGCAGTTCTTC. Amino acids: CASSFPGAGGYNEQFF.

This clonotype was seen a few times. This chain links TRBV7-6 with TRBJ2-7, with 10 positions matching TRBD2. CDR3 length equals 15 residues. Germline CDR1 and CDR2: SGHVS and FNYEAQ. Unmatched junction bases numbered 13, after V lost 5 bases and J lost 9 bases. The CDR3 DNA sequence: TGTGCCAGCAGCCGGGGCCTAGCGGGAGAATCGGTGCAGTACTTC. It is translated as CASSRGLAGESVQYF.

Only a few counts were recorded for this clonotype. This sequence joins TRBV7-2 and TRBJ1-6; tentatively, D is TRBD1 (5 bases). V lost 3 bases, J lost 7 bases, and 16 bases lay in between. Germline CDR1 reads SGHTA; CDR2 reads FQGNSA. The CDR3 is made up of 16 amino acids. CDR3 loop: CASSLIQGGRNSPLHF. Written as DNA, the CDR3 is TGTGCCAGCAGCTTGATTCAGGGCGGGCGGAATTCACCCCTCCACTTT.

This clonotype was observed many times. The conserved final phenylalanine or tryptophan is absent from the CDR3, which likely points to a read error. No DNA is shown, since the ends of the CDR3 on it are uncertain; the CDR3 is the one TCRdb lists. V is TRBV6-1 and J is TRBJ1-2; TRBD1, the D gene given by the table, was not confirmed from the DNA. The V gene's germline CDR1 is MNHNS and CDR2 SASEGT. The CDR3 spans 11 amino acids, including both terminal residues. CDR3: CASSEVRSHDL.